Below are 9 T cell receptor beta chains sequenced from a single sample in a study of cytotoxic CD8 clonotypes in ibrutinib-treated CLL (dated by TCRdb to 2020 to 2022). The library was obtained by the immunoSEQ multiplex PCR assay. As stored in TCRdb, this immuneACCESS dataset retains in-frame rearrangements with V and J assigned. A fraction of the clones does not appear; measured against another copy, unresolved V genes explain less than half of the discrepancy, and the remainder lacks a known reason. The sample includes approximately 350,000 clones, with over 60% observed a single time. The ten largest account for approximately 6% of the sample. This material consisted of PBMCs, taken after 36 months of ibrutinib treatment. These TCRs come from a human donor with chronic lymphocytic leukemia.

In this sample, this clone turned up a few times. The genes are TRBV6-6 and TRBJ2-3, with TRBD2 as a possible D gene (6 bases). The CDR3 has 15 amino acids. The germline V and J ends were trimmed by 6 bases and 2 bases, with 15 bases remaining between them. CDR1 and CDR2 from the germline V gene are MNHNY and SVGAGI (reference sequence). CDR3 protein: CASSPDYGITDTQYF. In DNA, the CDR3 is TGTGCCAGCAGCCCGGACTACGGAATCACAGATACGCAGTATTTT.

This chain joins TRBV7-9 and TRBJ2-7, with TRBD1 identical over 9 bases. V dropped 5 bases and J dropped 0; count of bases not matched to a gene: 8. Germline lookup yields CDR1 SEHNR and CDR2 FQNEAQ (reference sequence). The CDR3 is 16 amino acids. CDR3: CASSLTGTGYSYEQYF. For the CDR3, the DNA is TGTGCCAGCAGCCTGACCGGGACAGGGTACTCCTACGAGCAGTACTTC. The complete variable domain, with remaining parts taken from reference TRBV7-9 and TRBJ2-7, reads DTGVSQNPRHKITKRGQNVTFRCDPISEHNRLYWYRQTLGQGPEFLTYFQNEAQLEKSRLLSDRFSAERPKGSFSTLEIQRTEQGDSAMYLCASSLTGTGYSYEQYFGPGTRLTVT.

CDR3 residues: CASSQDPVTGSYEQYF. CDR3 coding DNA: TGCGCCAGCAGCCAAGATCCGGTGACAGGGAGCTACGAGCAGTACTTC. This rearrangement joins TRBV4-1 to TRBJ2-7; 7 bases agree with TRBD1. The CDR3 runs 16 residues. Trimming removed 0 bases from V and 3 bases from J; junction bases left unmatched: 8. Germline-derived CDR1 and CDR2 are MGHRA and YSYEKL.

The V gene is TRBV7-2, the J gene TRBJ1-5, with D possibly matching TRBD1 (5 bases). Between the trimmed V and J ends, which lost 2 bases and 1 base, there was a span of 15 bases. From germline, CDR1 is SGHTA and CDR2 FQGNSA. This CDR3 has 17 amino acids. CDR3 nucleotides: TGTGCCAGCAGCTTAAATGGGGCAGGCCTAAGCAATCAGCCCCAGCATTTT. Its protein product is CASSLNGAGLSNQPQHF.

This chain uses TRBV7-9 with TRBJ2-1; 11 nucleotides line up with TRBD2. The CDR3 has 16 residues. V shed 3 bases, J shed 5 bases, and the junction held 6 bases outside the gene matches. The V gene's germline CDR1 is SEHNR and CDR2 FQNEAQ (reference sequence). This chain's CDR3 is CASSFSLTSGDNEQFF. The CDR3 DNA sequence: TGTGCCAGCAGCTTTTCCCTGACTAGCGGGGACAATGAGCAGTTCTTC.

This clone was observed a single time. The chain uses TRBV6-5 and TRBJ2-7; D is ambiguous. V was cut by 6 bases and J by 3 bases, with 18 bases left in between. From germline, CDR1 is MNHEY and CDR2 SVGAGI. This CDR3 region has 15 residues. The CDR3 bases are TGTGCCAGCAGGACCCTCACAGCGAACGGCTACGAGCAGTACTTC. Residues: CASRTLTANGYEQYF.

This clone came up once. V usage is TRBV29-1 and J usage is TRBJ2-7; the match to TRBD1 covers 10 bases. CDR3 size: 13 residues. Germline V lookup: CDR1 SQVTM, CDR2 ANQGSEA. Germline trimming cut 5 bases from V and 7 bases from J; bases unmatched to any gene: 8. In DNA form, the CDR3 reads TGCAGCGTTTACCGGGACAGGGGTCAGGAGCAGTACTTC. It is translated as CSVYRDRGQEQYF.

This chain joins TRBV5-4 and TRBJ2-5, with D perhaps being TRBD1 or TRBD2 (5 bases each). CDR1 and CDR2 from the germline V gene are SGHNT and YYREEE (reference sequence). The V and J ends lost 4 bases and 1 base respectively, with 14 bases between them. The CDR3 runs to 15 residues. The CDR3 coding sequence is TGTGCCAGCAGCGGCATTCGAGGGGCCCAAGAGACCCAGTACTTC. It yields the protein CASSGIRGAQETQYF.

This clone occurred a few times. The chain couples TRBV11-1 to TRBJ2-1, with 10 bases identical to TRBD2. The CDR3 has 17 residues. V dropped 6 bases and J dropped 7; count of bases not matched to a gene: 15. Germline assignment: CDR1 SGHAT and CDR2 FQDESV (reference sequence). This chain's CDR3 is CASRNRAGGPTGNEQFF. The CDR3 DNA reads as TGTGCCAGCAGGAATAGAGCGGGAGGGCCTACTGGGAATGAGCAGTTCTTC.